The source of this T cell receptor beta chain is a study of T cells in Graves' hyperthyroidism and ophthalmopathy. Ten or more counts support this clonotype. The CDR3 is 16 amino acids. CDR1 is MNHEY and CDR2 is SVGAGI in the germline V gene. Trimming took 2 bases from V and 7 from J; bases not matched to a gene: 9. The CDR3 regions of TCR beta were amplified from RNA transcripts. A set of HTBI primers served as the primers for a first-round RT-PCR of the TCR CDR3. TCRdb re-analysed the multiplex PCR reads in MiXCR, keeping a single row per CDR3 protein. The sample lists 250,000 to 300,000 distinct CDR3 sequences, approximately 15% occurring once.

This chain links TRBV6-5 with TRBJ2-2; TRBD2 aligns across 8 bases. This TCR derives from a woman in her thirties or forties with Graves' hyperthyroidism. Material for sequencing was blood. Here the CDR3 reads CASSYTPGLDVGELFF. The CDR3 coding sequence is TGTGCCAGCAGTTACACCCCGGGACTAGATGTCGGGGAGCTGTTTTTT.